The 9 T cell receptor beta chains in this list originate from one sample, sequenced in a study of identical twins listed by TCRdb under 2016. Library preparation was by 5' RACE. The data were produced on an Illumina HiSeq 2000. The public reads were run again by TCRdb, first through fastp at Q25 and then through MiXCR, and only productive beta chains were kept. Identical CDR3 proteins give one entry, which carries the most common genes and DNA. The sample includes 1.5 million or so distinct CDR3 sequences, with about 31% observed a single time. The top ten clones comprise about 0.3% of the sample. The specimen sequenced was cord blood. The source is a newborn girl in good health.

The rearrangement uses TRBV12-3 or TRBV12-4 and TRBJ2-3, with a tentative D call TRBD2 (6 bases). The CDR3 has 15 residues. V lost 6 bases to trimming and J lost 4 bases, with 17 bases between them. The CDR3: CASSVLRENADTQYF. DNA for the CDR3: TGTGCCAGCAGCGTACTACGGGAGAATGCAGATACGCAGTATTTT.

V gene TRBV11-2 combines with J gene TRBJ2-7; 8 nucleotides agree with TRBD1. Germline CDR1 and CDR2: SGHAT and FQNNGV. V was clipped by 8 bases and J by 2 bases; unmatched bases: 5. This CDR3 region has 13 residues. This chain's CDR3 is CASAPGQAYEQYF. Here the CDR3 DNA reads TGTGCCAGCGCTCCGGGACAGGCCTACGAGCAGTACTTC.

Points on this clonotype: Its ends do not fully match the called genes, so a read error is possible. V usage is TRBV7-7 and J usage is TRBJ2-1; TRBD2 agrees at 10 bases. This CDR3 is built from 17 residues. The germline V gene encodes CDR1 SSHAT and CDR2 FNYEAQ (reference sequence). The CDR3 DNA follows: TGTGCTAGCAGCCCGTGGCCTAGCGGGAGCTCCTACAATGAGCAGTTCTTC. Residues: CASSPWPSGSSYNEQFF.

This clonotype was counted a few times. The CDR3 DNA reads as TGTGCCAGCAGCTCCTCAGGGTACGGCTATGGCTACACCTTC. As protein: CASSSSGYGYGYTF. The chain combines TRBV7-2 with TRBJ1-2, with a weak D call TRBD1 (5 bases). The CDR3 extends over 14 amino acids. Trimming cost V 4 bases and J 4 bases, with 13 bases left between them. CDR1 and CDR2 from the germline V gene are SGHTA and FQGNSA.

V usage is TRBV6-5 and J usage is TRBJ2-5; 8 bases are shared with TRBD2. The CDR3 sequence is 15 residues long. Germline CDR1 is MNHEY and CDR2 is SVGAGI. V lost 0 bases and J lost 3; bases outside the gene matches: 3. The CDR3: CASSYSLSGKETQYF. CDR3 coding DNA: TGTGCCAGCAGTTACTCCCTTAGCGGGAAAGAGACCCAGTACTTC.

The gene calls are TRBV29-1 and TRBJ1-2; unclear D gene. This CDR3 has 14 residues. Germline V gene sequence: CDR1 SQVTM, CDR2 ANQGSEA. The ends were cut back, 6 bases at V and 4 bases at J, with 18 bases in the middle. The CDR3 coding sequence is TGCAGCGTGGAGGGCCGCGGAGGTCCCTATGGCTACACCTTC. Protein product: CSVEGRGGPYGYTF.

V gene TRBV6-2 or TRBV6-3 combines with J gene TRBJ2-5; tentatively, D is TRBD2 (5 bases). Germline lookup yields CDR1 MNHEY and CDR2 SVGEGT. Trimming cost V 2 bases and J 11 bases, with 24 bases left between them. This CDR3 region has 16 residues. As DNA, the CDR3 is TGTGCCAGCAGTTACCTTCTACTAGTACCACACAATGAGCAGTACTTC. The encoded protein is CASSYLLLVPHNEQYF.

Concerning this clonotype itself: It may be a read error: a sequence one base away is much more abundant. The CDR3 is CASSQDETSYNEQFF. The CDR3 bases are TGTGCCAGCAGCCAAGACGAGACTAGTTACAATGAGCAGTTCTTC. V and J are TRBV4-2 and TRBJ2-1, with D possibly matching TRBD2 (6 bases). The CDR3 loop spans 15 amino acids. CDR1 and CDR2 from the germline V gene are LGHNA and YNFKEQ. The germline V and J ends were trimmed by 0 bases and 4 bases, with 10 bases remaining between them.

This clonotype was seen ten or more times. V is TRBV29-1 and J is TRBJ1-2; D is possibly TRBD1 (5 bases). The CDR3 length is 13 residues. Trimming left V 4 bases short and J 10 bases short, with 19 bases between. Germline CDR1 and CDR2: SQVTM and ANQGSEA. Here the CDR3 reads CSVVGVSLTHYTF. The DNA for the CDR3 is TGCAGCGTTGTAGGGGTGAGCCTGACACACTACACCTTC.